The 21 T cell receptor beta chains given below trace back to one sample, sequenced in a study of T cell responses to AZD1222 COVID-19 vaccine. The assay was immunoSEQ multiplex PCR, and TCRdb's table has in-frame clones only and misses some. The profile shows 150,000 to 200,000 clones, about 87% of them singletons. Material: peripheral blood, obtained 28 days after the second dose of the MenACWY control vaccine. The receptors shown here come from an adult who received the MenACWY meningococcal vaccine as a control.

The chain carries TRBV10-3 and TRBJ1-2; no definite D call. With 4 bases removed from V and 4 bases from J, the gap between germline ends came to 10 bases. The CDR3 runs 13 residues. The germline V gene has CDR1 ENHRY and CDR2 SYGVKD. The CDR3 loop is CAISARDGYGYTF. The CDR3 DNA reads TGTGCCATCAGTGCGCGGGATGGCTATGGCTACACCTTC.

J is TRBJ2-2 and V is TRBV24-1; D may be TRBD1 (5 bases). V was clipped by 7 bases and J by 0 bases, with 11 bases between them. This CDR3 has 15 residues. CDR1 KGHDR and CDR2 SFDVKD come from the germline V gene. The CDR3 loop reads CATRSGPANTGELFF. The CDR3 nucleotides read TGTGCCACCAGGTCAGGGCCAGCGAACACCGGGGAGCTGTTTTTT.

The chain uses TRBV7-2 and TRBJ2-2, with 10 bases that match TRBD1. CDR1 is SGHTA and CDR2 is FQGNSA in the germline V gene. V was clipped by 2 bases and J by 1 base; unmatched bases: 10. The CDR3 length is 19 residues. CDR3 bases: TGTGCCAGCAGCTTATCCGGGACAGGGGTCCTCCGGAACACCGGGGAGCTGTTTTTT. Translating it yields CASSLSGTGVLRNTGELFF.

The CDR3 DNA reads as TGTGCCAGTAGTACTGGACAGGGGCCCTACGAGCAGTACTTC. It encodes CASSTGQGPYEQYF. V is TRBV19 and J is TRBJ2-7; 9 nucleotides align to TRBD1. CDR1 and CDR2 (germline): LNHDA, SQIVND (reference sequence). With V trimmed by 4 bases and J by 2 bases, 3 bases remained unmatched. This CDR3 is built from 14 residues.

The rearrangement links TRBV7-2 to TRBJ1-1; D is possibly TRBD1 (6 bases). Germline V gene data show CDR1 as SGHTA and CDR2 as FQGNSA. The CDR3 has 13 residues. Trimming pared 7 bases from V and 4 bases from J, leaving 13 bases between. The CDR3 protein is CASTYREGTEAFF. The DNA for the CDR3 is TGTGCCAGCACCTACAGGGAAGGCACTGAAGCTTTCTTT. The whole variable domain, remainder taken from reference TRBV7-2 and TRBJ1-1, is GAGVSQSPSNKVTEKGKDVELRCDPISGHTALYWYRQSLGQGLEFLIYFQGNSAPDKSGLPSDRFSAERTGGSVSTLTIQRTQQEDSAVYLCASTYREGTEAFFGQGTRLTVV.

CDR3 in DNA: TGTGCCATCAGTGAGGGCGAACTTAACACCGGGGAGCTGTTTTTT. Amino acids: CAISEGELNTGELFF. This chain uses TRBV10-3 with TRBJ2-2; D not resolved. The CDR3 has 15 amino acids. Germline V CDR1 and CDR2: ENHRY, SYGVKD. V lost 2 bases and J 2 bases, leaving 9 bases between the germline ends.

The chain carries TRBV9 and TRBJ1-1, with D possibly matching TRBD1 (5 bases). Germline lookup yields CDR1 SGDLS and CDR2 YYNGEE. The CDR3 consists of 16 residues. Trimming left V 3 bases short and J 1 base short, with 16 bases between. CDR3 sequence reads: CASSARWGTANTEAFF. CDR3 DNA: TGTGCCAGCAGCGCCAGGTGGGGGACTGCGAACACTGAAGCTTTCTTT.

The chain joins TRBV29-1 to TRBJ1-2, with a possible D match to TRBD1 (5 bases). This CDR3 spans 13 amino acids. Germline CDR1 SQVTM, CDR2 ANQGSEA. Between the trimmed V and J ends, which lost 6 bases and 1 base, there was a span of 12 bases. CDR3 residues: CSVVQGFNYGYTF. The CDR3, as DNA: TGCAGCGTCGTTCAGGGATTTAACTATGGCTACACCTTC.

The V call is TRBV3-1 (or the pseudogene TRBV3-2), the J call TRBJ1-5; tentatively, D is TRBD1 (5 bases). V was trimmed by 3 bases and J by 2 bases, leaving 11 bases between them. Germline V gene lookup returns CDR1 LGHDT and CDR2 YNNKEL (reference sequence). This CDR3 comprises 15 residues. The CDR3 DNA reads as TGTGCCAGCAGCCAGGACACGCTTGGCAATCAGCCCCAGCATTTT. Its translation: CASSQDTLGNQPQHF.

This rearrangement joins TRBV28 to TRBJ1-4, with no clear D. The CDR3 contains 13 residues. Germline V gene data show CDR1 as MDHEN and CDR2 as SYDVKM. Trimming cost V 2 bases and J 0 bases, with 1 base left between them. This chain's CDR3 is CASSLATNEKLFF. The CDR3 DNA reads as TGTGCCAGCAGTTTAGCAACTAATGAAAAACTGTTTTTT.

This chain's CDR3 is CASSLVRDTDTQYF. The CDR3 DNA follows: TGTGCCAGCAGTTTAGTACGGGATACAGATACGCAGTATTTT. The genes are TRBV27 and TRBJ2-3; maybe TRBD2 (5 bases). The CDR3 is 14 amino acids. Per germline, CDR1 MNHEY and CDR2 SMNVEV (reference sequence). Trimming removed 2 bases from V and 3 bases from J, with 9 bases in between.

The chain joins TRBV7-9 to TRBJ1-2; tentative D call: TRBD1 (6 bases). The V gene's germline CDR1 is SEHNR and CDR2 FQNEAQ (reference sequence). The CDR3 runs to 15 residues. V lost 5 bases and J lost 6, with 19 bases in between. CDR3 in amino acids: CASSGGGQGINGYTF. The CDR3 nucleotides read TGTGCCAGCAGCGGCGGGGGGCAGGGGATAAATGGCTACACCTTC.

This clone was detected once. CDR3 bases: TGTGCCAGCAGCTTAAGTGGAAGTGACACTGAAGCTTTCTTT. Its protein product is CASSLSGSDTEAFF. The chain has TRBV7-3 and TRBJ1-1; D is ambiguous. This CDR3 comprises 14 residues. With 1 base removed from V and 3 bases from J, the gap between germline ends came to 9 bases. Germline lookup yields CDR1 SGHTA and CDR2 FQGTGA. Full variable domain (rest looked up from reference TRBV7-3 and TRBJ1-1): GAGVSQTPSNKVTEKGKYVELRCDPISGHTALYWYRQSLGQGPEFLIYFQGTGAADDSGLPNDRFFAVRPEGSVSTLKIQRTERGDSAVYLCASSLSGSDTEAFFGQGTRLTVV.

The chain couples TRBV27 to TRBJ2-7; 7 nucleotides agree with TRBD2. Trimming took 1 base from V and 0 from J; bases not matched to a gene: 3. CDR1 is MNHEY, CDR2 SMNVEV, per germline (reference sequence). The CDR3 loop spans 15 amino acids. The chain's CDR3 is CASSLLSGASYEQYF. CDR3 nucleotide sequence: TGTGCCAGCAGTTTATTGAGCGGGGCCTCCTACGAGCAGTACTTC.

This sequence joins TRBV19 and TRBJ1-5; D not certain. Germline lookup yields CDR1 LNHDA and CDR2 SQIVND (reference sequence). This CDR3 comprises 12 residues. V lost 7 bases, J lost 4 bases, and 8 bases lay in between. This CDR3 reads CASNFENQPQHF. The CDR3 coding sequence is TGTGCCAGTAACTTCGAGAATCAGCCCCAGCATTTT.

The CDR3 nucleotides are TGTGCCATCAGAAGGGCCAATGAGCAGTTCTTC. Translating it yields CAIRRANEQFF. The chain uses TRBV6-5 and TRBJ2-1; D remains ambiguous. Germline V gives CDR1 MNHEY, CDR2 SVGAGI. The CDR3 consists of 11 residues. Trimming removed 10 bases from V and 6 bases from J, with 10 bases in between.

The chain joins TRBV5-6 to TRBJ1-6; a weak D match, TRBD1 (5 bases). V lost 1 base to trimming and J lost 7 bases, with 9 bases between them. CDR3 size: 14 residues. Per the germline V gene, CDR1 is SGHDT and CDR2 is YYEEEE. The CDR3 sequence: CASSLRQLNSPLHF. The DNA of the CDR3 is TGTGCCAGCAGCTTGCGACAGCTAAATTCACCCCTCCACTTT.

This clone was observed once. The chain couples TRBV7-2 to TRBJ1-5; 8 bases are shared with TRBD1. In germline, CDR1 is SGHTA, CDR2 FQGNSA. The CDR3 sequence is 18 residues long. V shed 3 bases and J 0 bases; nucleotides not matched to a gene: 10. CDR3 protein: CASSLGTGALNSNQPQHF. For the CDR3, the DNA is TGTGCCAGCAGCTTGGGGACAGGAGCCCTTAATAGCAATCAGCCCCAGCATTTT.

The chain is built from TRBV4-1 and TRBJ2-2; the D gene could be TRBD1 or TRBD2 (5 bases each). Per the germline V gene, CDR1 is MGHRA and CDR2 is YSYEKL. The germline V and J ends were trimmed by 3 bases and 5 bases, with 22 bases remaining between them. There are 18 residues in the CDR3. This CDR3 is CASSHSTQDRLRTGELFF. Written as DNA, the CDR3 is TGCGCCAGCAGCCATTCAACTCAAGACAGACTAAGGACCGGGGAGCTGTTTTTT.

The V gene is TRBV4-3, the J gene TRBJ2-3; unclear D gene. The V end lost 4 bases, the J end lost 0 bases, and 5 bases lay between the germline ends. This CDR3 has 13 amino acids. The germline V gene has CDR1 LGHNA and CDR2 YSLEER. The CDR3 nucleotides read TGCGCCAGCAGCCGCATTAGCACAGATACGCAGTATTTT. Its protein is CASSRISTDTQYF.

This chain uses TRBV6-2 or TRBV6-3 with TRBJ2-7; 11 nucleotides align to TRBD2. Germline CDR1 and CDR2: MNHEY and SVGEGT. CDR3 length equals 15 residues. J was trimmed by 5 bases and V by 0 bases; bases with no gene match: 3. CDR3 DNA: TGTGCCAGCAGTTACTCGATACTAGCGGGAGACGAGCAGTACTTC. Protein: CASSYSILAGDEQYF.